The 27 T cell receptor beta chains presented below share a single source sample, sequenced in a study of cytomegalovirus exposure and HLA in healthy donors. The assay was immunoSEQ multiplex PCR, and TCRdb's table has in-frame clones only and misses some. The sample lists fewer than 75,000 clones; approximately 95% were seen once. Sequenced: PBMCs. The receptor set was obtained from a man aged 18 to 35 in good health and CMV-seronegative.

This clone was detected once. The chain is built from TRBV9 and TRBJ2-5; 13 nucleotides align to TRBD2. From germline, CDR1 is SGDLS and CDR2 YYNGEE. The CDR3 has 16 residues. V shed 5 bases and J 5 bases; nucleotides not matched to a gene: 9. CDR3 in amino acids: CASSPGTSGVSETQYF. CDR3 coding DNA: TGTGCCAGCAGTCCTGGGACTAGCGGGGTTAGCGAGACCCAGTACTTC.

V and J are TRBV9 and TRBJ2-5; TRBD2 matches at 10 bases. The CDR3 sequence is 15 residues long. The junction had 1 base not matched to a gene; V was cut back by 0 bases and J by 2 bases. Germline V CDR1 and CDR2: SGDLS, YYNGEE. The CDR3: CASSVEAGGQETQYF. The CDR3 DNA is TGTGCCAGCAGCGTAGAAGCGGGGGGGCAAGAGACCCAGTACTTC. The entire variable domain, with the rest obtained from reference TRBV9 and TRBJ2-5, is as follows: DSGVTQTPKHLITATGQRVTLRCSPRSGDLSVYWYQQSLDQGLQFLIQYYNGEERAKGNILERFSAQQFPDLHSELNLSSLELGDSALYFCASSVEAGGQETQYFGPGTRLLVL.

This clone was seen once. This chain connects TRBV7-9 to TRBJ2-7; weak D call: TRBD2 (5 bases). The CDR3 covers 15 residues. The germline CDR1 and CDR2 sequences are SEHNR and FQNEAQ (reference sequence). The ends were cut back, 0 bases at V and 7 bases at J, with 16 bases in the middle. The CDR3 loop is CASSLAGFTGLEQYF. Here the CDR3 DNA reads TGTGCCAGCAGCTTAGCGGGATTCACGGGGTTGGAGCAGTACTTC.

The CDR3 nucleotides are TGTGCCTGGACAGGACAGATAGAAGAGACCCAGTACTTC. Translating gives CAWTGQIEETQYF. The V call is TRBV30, the J call TRBJ2-5; TRBD1 is a possible D gene (6 bases). CDR1 and CDR2 from the germline V gene are GTSNPN and SVGIG (reference sequence). This CDR3 region has 13 residues. V lost 4 bases and J 3 bases, leaving 12 bases between the germline ends.

Here the CDR3 reads CASSLTSPGSQETQYF. The DNA for the CDR3 is TGTGCCAGCAGCTTGACTTCTCCGGGGTCGCAAGAGACCCAGTACTTC. This chain connects TRBV5-6 to TRBJ2-5; possible D gene TRBD2, 5 bases. V was clipped by 1 base and J by 2 bases, with 15 bases between them. The CDR3 loop spans 16 amino acids. Germline CDR1 SGHDT, CDR2 YYEEEE. Combining the CDR3 with reference TRBV5-6 and TRBJ2-5 gives the whole variable domain DAGVTQSPTHLIKTRGQQVTLRCSPKSGHDTVSWYQQALGQGPQFIFQYYEEEERQRGNFPDRFSGHQFPNYSSELNVNALLLGDSALYLCASSLTSPGSQETQYFGPGTRLLVL.

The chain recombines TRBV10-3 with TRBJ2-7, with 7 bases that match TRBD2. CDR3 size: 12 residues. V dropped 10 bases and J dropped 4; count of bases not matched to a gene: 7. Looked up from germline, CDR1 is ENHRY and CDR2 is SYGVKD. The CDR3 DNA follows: TGTGCCACCCGGGACTACTCTTACGAGCAGTACTTC. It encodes CATRDYSYEQYF.

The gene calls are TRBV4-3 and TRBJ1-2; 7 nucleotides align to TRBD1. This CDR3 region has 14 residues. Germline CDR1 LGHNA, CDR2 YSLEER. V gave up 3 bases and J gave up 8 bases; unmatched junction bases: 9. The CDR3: CASSQLRQGGGYTF. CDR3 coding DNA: TGCGCCAGCAGCCAGCTCCGACAGGGAGGAGGCTACACCTTC.

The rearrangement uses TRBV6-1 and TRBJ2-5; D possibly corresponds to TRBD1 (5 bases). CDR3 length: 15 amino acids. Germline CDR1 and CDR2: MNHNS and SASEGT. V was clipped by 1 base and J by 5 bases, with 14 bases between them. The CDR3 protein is CASSEEGRQAETQYF. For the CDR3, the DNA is TGTGCCAGCAGTGAAGAGGGGCGGCAGGCGGAGACCCAGTACTTC.

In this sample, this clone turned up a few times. DNA of the CDR3: TGTGCCAGCAGCGTAGGTCGCGGGGGGGCCGTAGATACGCAGTATTTT. It encodes CASSVGRGGAVDTQYF. V is TRBV9 and J is TRBJ2-3; 9 nucleotides line up with TRBD2. The V and J ends lost 0 bases and 5 bases, in that order; junction bases with no gene match: 7. The CDR3 extends over 16 amino acids. Germline CDR1 SGDLS, CDR2 YYNGEE.

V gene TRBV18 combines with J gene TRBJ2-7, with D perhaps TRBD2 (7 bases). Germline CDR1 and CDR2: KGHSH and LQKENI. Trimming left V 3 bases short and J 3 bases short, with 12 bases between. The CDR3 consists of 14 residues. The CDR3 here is CASSPRGGVYEQYF. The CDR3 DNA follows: TGTGCCAGCTCACCCCGAGGGGGGGTCTACGAGCAGTACTTC.

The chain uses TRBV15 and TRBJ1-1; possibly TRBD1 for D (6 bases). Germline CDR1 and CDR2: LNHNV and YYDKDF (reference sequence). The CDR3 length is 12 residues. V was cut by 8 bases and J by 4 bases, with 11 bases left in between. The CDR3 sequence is CATPRGCTEAFF. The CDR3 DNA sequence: TGTGCCACCCCCAGGGGCTGCACTGAAGCTTTCTTT.

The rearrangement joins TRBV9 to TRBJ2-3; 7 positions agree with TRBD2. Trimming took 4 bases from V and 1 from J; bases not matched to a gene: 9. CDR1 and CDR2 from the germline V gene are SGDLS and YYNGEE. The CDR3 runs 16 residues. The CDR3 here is CASSTQPGGGTDTQYF. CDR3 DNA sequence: TGTGCCAGCAGCACTCAACCGGGGGGTGGCACAGATACGCAGTATTTT.

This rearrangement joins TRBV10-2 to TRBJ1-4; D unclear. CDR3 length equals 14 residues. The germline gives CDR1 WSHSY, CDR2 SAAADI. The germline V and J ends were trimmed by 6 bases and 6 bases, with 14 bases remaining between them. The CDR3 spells CASRGNGADEKLFF. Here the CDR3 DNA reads TGCGCCAGCAGGGGGAATGGAGCGGATGAAAAACTGTTTTTT.

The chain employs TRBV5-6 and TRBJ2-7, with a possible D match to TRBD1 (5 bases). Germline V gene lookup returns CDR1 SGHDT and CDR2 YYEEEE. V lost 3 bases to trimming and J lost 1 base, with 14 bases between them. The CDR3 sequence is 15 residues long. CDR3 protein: CASSSRTGRSYEQYF. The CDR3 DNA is TGTGCCAGCAGCTCGAGAACAGGAAGGTCCTACGAGCAGTACTTC.

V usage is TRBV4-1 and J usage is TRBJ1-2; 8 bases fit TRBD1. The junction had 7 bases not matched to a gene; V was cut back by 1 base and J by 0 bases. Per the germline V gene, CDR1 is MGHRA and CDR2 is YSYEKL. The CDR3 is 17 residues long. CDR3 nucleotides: TGCGCCAGCAGCCAAGCGAAGGGACAGGCAGCTAACTATGGCTACACCTTC. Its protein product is CASSQAKGQAANYGYTF.

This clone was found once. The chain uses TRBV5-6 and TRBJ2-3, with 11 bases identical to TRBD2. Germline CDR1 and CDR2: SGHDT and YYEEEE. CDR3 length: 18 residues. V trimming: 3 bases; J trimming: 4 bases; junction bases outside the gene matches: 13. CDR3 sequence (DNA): TGTGCCAGCAGCTGGAGGGGGGGGACTAGCGGTTTTGCAGATACGCAGTATTTT. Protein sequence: CASSWRGGTSGFADTQYF.

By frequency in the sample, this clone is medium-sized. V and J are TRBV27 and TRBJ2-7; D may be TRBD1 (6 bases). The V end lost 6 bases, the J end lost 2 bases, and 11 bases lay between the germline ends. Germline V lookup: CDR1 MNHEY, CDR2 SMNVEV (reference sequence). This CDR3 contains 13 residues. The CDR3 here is CASSLTGPYEQYF. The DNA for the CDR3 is TGTGCCAGCAGCCTGACAGGCCCCTACGAGCAGTACTTC.

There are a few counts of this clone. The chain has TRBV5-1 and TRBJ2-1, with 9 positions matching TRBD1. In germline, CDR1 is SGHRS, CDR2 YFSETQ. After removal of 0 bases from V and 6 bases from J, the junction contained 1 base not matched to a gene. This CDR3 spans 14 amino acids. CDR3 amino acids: CASSLGQGGNEQFF. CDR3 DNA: TGCGCCAGCAGCTTGGGACAGGGGGGCAATGAGCAGTTCTTC.

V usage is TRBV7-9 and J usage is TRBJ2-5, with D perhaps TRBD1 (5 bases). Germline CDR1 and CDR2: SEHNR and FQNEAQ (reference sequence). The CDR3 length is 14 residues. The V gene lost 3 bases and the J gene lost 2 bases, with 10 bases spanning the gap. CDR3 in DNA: TGTGCCAGCAGCTTTACGACAGAGCAAGAGACCCAGTACTTC. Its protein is CASSFTTEQETQYF.

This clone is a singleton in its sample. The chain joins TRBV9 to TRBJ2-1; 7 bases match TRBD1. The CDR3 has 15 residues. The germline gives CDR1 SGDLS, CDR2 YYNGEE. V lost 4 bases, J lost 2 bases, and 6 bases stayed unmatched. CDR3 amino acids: CASSSTGLPYNEQFF. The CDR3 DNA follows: TGTGCCAGCAGCTCGACAGGGTTACCCTACAATGAGCAGTTCTTC.

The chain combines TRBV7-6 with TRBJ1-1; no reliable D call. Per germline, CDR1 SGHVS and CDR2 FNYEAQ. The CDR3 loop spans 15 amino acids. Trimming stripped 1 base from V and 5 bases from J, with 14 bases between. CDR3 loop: CASSLDEESRTEAFF. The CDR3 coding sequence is TGTGCCAGCAGCTTAGATGAGGAGAGTAGGACTGAAGCTTTCTTT.

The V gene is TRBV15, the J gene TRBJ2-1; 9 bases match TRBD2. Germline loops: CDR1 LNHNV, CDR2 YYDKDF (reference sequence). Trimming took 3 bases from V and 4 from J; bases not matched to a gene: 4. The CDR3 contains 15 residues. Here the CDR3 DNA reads TGTGCCACCAGCAGGGTAGCGGGGGAGTACAATGAGCAGTTCTTC. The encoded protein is CATSRVAGEYNEQFF.

The CDR3 reads CASSPSTGERETQYF. In DNA form, the CDR3 reads TGTGCCAGCAGTCCATCGACAGGGGAAAGGGAGACCCAGTACTTC. The V call is TRBV27, the J call TRBJ2-5; 8 positions agree with TRBD1. The trim removed 5 bases at V and 5 bases at J, leaving 10 bases unmatched. The CDR3 covers 15 residues. Germline V lookup: CDR1 MNHEY, CDR2 SMNVEV (reference sequence).

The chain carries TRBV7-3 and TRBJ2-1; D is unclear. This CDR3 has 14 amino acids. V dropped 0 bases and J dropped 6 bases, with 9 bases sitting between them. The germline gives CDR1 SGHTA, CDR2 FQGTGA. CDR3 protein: CASSLTSRGNEQFF. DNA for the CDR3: TGTGCCAGCAGCTTAACGAGTCGAGGCAATGAGCAGTTCTTC.

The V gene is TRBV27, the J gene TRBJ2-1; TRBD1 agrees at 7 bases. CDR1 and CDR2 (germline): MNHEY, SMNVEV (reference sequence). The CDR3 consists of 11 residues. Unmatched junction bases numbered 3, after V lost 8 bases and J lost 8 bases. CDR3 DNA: TGTGCCAGCCGACAGGGATATGAGCAGTTCTTC. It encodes CASRQGYEQFF.

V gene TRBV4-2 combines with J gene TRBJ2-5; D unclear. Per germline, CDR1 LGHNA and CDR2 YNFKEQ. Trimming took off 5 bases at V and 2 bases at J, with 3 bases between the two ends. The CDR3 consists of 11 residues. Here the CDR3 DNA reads TGTGCCAGCAGCTATCAAGAGACCCAGTACTTC. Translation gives CASSYQETQYF.

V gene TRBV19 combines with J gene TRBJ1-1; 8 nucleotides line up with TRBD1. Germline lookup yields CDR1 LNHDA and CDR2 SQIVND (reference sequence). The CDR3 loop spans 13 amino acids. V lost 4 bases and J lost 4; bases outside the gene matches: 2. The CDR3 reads CASSRTGITEAFF. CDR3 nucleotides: TGTGCCAGTAGTAGGACAGGGATCACTGAAGCTTTCTTT. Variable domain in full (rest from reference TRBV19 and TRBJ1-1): DGGITQSPKYLFRKEGQNVTLSCEQNLNHDAMYWYRQDPGQGLRLIYYSQIVNDFQKGDIAEGYSVSREKKESFPLTVTSAQKNPTAFYLCASSRTGITEAFFGQGTRLTVV.